The 10 T cell receptor beta chains in this list originate from one sample, sequenced in a study of tumor and adjacent non-tumor tissue in lung cancer. A modified ARM-PCR protocol with three rounds of nested PCR amplified TCRbeta. Via MiXCR, TCRdb re-called the multiplex PCR reads, giving one row per CDR3 protein. The sample has approximately 130,000 distinct CDR3 sequences, roughly 67% seen once. The template was RNA from unsorted bulk tissue. Sample: lung tumor tissue. The source of these receptors is a man younger than 40 with non-small cell lung cancer.

This chain joins TRBV20-1 and TRBJ1-5, with D possibly matching TRBD1 (5 bases). CDR1 is DFQATT, CDR2 SNEGSKA, per germline (reference sequence). The CDR3 totals 13 residues. CDR3 amino acids: CGASWQGDQPQHF. CDR3 DNA: TGCGGCGCTAGTTGGCAGGGTGATCAGCCCCAGCATTTT.

This clonotype was seen repeatedly, ten times or more. The chain combines TRBV12-3 or TRBV12-4 with TRBJ2-1; TRBD2 is a possible D gene (5 bases). Trimming took off 6 bases at V and 9 bases at J, with 9 bases between the two ends. CDR3 size: 11 residues. The chain's CDR3 is CASSSRGEQFF. The CDR3, as DNA: TGTGCCAGCAGCTCCCGGGGTGAGCAGTTCTTC.

This chain connects TRBV11-1 to TRBJ2-7; 7 bases line up with TRBD1. The trim removed 3 bases at V and 7 bases at J, leaving 12 bases unmatched. This CDR3 contains 15 residues. Germline assignment: CDR1 SGHAT and CDR2 FQDESV (reference sequence). CDR3 loop: CASSFRTGRGHEQYF. CDR3 sequence (DNA): TGTGCCAGCAGCTTCCGGACAGGAAGGGGCCATGAGCAGTACTTC.

On this clonotype: A much more abundant neighbour one base away suggests this may be a read error. The chain joins TRBV20-1 to TRBJ2-3; D might be TRBD1 (5 bases). The CDR3 covers 16 residues. V lost 1 base and J lost 4, with 18 bases in between. Germline CDR1 is DFQATT and CDR2 is SNEGSKA (reference sequence). The DNA for the CDR3 is TGCAGTGCTAGAGCCGAACAGGTTTTATGGGCAGATACGCAGTATTTT. Translated, it gives CSARAEQVLWADTQYF.

With respect to this clonotype: This clone may be a read error of a much larger clone one base away. V gene TRBV10-2 combines with J gene TRBJ1-4, with unresolved D. The V end lost 0 bases, the J end lost 7 bases, and 12 bases lay between the germline ends. In germline, CDR1 is WSHSY, CDR2 SAAADI. The CDR3 loop spans 15 amino acids. The CDR3 loop is CASSESERRGEKLFF. Here the CDR3 DNA reads TGCGCCAGCAGTGAGTCCGAGAGGAGAGGTGAAAAACTGTTTTTT.

Remarks on this clonotype: Possible read error: a much larger clone is one base away. This chain links TRBV7-8 with TRBJ2-5, with TRBD2 as a possible D gene (6 bases). The CDR3 covers 15 residues. The germline V gene encodes CDR1 SGHVS and CDR2 FQNEAQ. In nucleotides, the CDR3 is TGTGCCTGCAGCTTGAGGGGCGGGATCTGGGAGACCCAGTACTTC. As protein: CACSLRGGIWETQYF.

Regarding this clonotype: One junction end disagrees with the germline gene, perhaps due to a read error. The chain carries TRBV12-3 or TRBV12-4 and TRBJ1-3; D possibly corresponds to TRBD1 (5 bases). This CDR3 contains 14 residues. The chain's CDR3 is CASRGGSSGNIIYF. The CDR3 coding sequence is TGTGCCAGCAGGGGGGGATCGTCGGGAAACATCATATATTTT.

With respect to this clonotype: Because it lacks the conserved phenylalanine or tryptophan at the end, this CDR3 is likely a read error. This sequence joins TRBV6-4 and TRBJ2-1; weak D call: TRBD2 (7 bases). V lost 2 bases, J lost 10 bases, and 27 bases lay in between. The CDR3 spans 18 residues. Per germline, CDR1 MRHNA and CDR2 SNTAGT. CDR3 in amino acids: CASSDGPNGGPTVGEQFS. CDR3 nucleotides: TGTGCCAGCAGTGACGGGCCTAACGGGGGGCCCACGGTTGGGGAGCAGTTCTCC.

The genes are TRBV12-3 or TRBV12-4 and TRBJ1-2; tentatively, D is TRBD1 (6 bases). This CDR3 comprises 14 residues. Trimming took off 10 bases at V and 4 bases at J, with 19 bases between the two ends. CDR3 loop: CANSQQGPGYGYTF. CDR3 DNA sequence: TGTGCCAACAGCCAGCAGGGGCCGGGCTATGGCTACACCTTC.

This clonotype has just a few counts. A much more abundant neighbour one base away suggests this may be a read error. J is TRBJ2-1 and V is TRBV20-1; weak D call: TRBD1 (5 bases). The germline V gene has CDR1 DFQATT and CDR2 SNEGSKA (reference sequence). This CDR3 region has 14 residues. V was clipped by 7 bases and J by 9 bases, with 22 bases between them. The CDR3 spells CSVTVRVLDREQFF. The CDR3 DNA sequence: TGCAGTGTTACGGTCAGGGTCCTCGATCGTGAGCAGTTCTTC.